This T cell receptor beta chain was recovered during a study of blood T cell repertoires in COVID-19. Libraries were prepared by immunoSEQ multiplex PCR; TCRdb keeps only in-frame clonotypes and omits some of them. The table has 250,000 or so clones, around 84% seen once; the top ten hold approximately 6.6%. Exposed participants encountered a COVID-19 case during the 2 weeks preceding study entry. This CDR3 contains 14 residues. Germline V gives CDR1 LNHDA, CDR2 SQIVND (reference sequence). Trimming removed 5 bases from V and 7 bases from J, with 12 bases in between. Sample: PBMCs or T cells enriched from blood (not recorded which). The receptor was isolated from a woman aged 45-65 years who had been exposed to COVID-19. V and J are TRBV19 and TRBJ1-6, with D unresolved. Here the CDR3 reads CASSLQRLNSPLHF. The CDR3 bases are TGTGCCAGTAGTCTACAGAGATTGAATTCACCCCTCCACTTT. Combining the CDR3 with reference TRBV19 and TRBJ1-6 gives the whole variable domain DGGITQSPKYLFRKEGQNVTLSCEQNLNHDAMYWYRQDPGQGLRLIYYSQIVNDFQKGDIAEGYSVSREKKESFPLTVTSAQKNPTAFYLCASSLQRLNSPLHFGNGTRLTVT.